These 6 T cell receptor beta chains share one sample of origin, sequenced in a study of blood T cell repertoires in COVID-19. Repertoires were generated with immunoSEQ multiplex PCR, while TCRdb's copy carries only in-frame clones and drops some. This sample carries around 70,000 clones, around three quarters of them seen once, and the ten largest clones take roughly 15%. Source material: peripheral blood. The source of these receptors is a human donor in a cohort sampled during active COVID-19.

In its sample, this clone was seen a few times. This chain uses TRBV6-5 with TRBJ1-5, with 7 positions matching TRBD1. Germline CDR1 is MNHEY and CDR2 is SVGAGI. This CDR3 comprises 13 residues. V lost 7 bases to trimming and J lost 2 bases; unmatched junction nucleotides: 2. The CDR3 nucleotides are TGTGCCAGCACAGGACAGGGCAATCAGCCCCAGCATTTT. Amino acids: CASTGQGNQPQHF.

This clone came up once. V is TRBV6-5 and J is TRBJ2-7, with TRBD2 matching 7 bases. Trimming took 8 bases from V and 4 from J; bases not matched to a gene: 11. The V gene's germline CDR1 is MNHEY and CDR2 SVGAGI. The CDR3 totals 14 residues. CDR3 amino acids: CASAPPGREYEQYF. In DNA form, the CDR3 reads TGTGCCAGCGCCCCCCCCGGGCGGGAGTACGAGCAGTACTTC.

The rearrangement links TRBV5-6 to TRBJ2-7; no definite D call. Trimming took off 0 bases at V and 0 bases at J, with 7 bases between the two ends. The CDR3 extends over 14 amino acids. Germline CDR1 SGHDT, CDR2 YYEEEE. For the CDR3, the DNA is TGTGCCAGCAGCTTGGGGCTAGACTCCTACGAGCAGTACTTC. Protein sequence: CASSLGLDSYEQYF.

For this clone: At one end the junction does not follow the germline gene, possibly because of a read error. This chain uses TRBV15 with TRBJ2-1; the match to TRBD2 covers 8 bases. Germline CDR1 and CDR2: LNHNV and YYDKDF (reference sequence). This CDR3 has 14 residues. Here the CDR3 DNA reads TGTGCCACCAGCAGAGATGGTGATAGCGGGATCTTTGTCTTC. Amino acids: CATSRDGDSGIFVF.

As DNA, the CDR3 is TGTGCCAGCAGACCAGGACTAGGGATTTACGAGCAGTACTTC. It translates to CASRPGLGIYEQYF. The V call is TRBV11-2, the J call TRBJ2-7; TRBD2 matches at 7 bases. J lost 4 bases, V lost 6 bases, and 9 bases had no gene match. The CDR3 runs 14 residues. CDR1 is SGHAT and CDR2 is FQNNGV in the germline V gene.

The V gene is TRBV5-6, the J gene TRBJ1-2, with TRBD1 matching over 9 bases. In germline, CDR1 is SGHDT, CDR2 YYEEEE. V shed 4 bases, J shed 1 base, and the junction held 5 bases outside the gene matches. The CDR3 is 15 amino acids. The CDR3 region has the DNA TGTGCCAGCAGCCCTCGGACAGGGGATAACTATGGCTACACCTTC. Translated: CASSPRTGDNYGYTF.